Below are 30 T cell receptor beta chains sequenced from a single sample in a study of shared clonotypes between healthy human individuals. TCRdb's table, derived via immunoSEQ multiplex PCR, lists solely in-frame clones and lacks some. The sample holds over a million clones; around 78% are singletons and the top ten take 0.61%. The specimen was memory CD4+ T cells from PBMCs. Subset noted: CD45RA-negative fraction. The source is a man between 18 and 29 years old in good health. Some clones in this sample may be carry-over from other donors' samples.

This sequence joins TRBV5-8 and TRBJ2-1, with D perhaps TRBD1 (5 bases). The CDR3 spans 15 residues. CDR1 SGHTS and CDR2 YDEGEE come from the germline V gene. Trimming took 6 bases from V and 1 from J, leaving 14 bases between them. Here the CDR3 DNA reads TGTGCCAGCAACAGAGACAGTTTTTCCTACAATGAGCAGTTCTTC. Translation: CASNRDSFSYNEQFF.

The chain recombines TRBV5-1 with TRBJ1-3; D might be TRBD1 (6 bases). This CDR3 is 13 amino acids long. CDR1 and CDR2 (germline): SGHRS, YFSETQ. The V end was cut by 4 bases, the J end by 8 bases, with 13 bases between. Here the CDR3 DNA reads TGCGCCAGCAGCAATACAGGGTCGGACACCATATATTTT. Its protein product is CASSNTGSDTIYF.

As for this clone: This sample also contains other DNA sequences that code for the same CDR3. The chain links TRBV5-1 to TRBJ2-1; 7 nucleotides match TRBD2. From germline, CDR1 is SGHRS and CDR2 YFSETQ. The CDR3 runs 15 residues. J gave up 0 bases and V 3 bases, and 3 bases lay outside the gene matches. CDR3 in DNA: TGCGCCAGCAGCTCTAGCGGAGGCTCCTACAATGAGCAGTTCTTC. Translation: CASSSSGGSYNEQFF.

Turning to this clone: This same CDR3 is encoded by further DNA sequences in the sample. This sequence joins TRBV18 and TRBJ1-2; 8 bases map to TRBD1. The trim removed 3 bases at V and 4 bases at J, leaving 4 bases unmatched. The germline V gene has CDR1 KGHSH and CDR2 LQKENI. The CDR3 covers 14 residues. The CDR3 DNA reads as TGTGCCAGCTCACCCGGACAGGGAGGCTATGGCTACACCTTC. It codes for CASSPGQGGYGYTF.

The chain recombines TRBV2 with TRBJ2-5; no firm D call. The CDR3 length is 13 residues. Germline values: CDR1 SNHLY, CDR2 FYNNEI. Trimming pared 5 bases from V and 5 bases from J, leaving 12 bases between. The CDR3 sequence is CASSLGGLETQYF. The CDR3 DNA follows: TGTGCCAGCAGTTTGGGCGGTTTGGAGACCCAGTACTTC.

The chain employs TRBV4-2 and TRBJ2-1; 7 bases align to TRBD2. V shed 4 bases, J shed 2 bases, and the junction held 8 bases outside the gene matches. The CDR3 covers 16 residues. Germline assignment: CDR1 LGHNA and CDR2 YNFKEQ. CDR3 region: CASSPARGGAYNEQFF. CDR3 coding DNA: TGTGCCAGCAGCCCGGCCCGGGGAGGGGCCTACAATGAGCAGTTCTTC.

CDR3 sequence (DNA): TGCAGCACTGGAGGTAATATGGTCGGCAGTTCCTACGAGCAGTACTTC. Its translation: CSTGGNMVGSSYEQYF. The chain carries TRBV29-1 and TRBJ2-7; tentative D call: TRBD2 (5 bases). This CDR3 comprises 16 residues. Germline loops: CDR1 SQVTM, CDR2 ANQGSEA. Deletions cut 8 bases from V and 1 base from J, with 24 bases between.

The V and J genes are TRBV7-3 and TRBJ2-3; 8 bases match TRBD2. CDR1 is SGHTA and CDR2 is FQGTGA in the germline V gene. Trimming took 2 bases from V and 2 from J; bases not matched to a gene: 6. The CDR3 covers 16 residues. CDR3 protein: CASSLGVSGNTDTQYF. CDR3 nucleotides: TGTGCCAGCAGCTTAGGGGTTAGCGGGAACACAGATACGCAGTATTTT.

In this sample, this clone turned up a few times. J is TRBJ1-1 and V is TRBV7-3; possible D gene TRBD1, 6 bases. The germline V gene encodes CDR1 SGHTA and CDR2 FQGTGA. The CDR3 is 13 residues long. Deletions cut 4 bases from V and 4 bases from J, with 10 bases between. Here the CDR3 DNA reads TGTGCCAGCAGCTCCGGACAGAGCACTGAAGCTTTCTTT. It encodes CASSSGQSTEAFF.

The rearrangement joins TRBV19 to TRBJ1-5; D is perhaps TRBD1 (5 bases). This CDR3 has 15 residues. V shed 7 bases and J shed 0 bases, with 13 bases lying between them. The V gene's germline CDR1 is LNHDA and CDR2 SQIVND (reference sequence). CDR3 sequence: CASTQTAYSNQPQHF. As DNA, the CDR3 is TGTGCCAGTACTCAGACAGCCTATAGCAATCAGCCCCAGCATTTT. The variable domain in full, with the rest retrieved from reference TRBV19 and TRBJ1-5, is DGGITQSPKYLFRKEGQNVTLSCEQNLNHDAMYWYRQDPGQGLRLIYYSQIVNDFQKGDIAEGYSVSREKKESFPLTVTSAQKNPTAFYLCASTQTAYSNQPQHFGDGTRLSIL.

The rearrangement links TRBV5-6 to TRBJ1-5, with D unresolved. The CDR3 consists of 13 residues. Per germline, CDR1 SGHDT and CDR2 YYEEEE. Trimming removed 1 base at V and 9 bases at J, with 11 bases between. DNA for the CDR3: TGTGCCAGCAGCTTGACAGCGGAGGGGCCCCAGCATTTT. Its protein product is CASSLTAEGPQHF.

V gene TRBV9 combines with J gene TRBJ2-1; 15 bases are shared with TRBD2. This CDR3 has 17 residues. The V and J ends lost 4 bases and 1 base, in that order; junction bases with no gene match: 3. Germline loops: CDR1 SGDLS, CDR2 YYNGEE. The CDR3 DNA sequence: TGTGCCAGCAGCCCGGGACTAGCGGGAGGTTCCTACAATGAGCAGTTCTTC. Its translation: CASSPGLAGGSYNEQFF.

The gene calls are TRBV18 and TRBJ2-2; D is ambiguous. Trimming stripped 4 bases from V and 0 bases from J, with 9 bases between. This CDR3 comprises 15 residues. Germline CDR1 is KGHSH and CDR2 is LQKENI. The CDR3 bases are TGTGCCAGCTCACAGTCCATACCGAACACCGGGGAGCTGTTTTTT. This gives the protein CASSQSIPNTGELFF.

The CDR3 nucleotides are TGCGCCAGCAGCTTATCTGCGGGGCCCCAAGAGACCCAGTACTTC. This codes for CASSLSAGPQETQYF. The chain links TRBV5-1 to TRBJ2-5; a possible D gene is TRBD2 (6 bases). Germline-derived CDR1 and CDR2 are SGHRS and YFSETQ. Trimming cost V 2 bases and J 1 base, with 12 bases left between them. CDR3 length equals 15 residues.

V usage is TRBV5-4 and J usage is TRBJ2-1, with D maybe TRBD2 (5 bases). V was clipped by 0 bases and J by 0 bases, with 7 bases between them. CDR3 length equals 15 residues. Per the germline V gene, CDR1 is SGHNT and CDR2 is YYREEE (reference sequence). The CDR3 sequence is CASSLEGSSYNEQFF. The CDR3, as DNA: TGTGCCAGCAGCTTGGAAGGGAGCTCCTACAATGAGCAGTTCTTC. Filled out from reference TRBV5-4 and TRBJ2-1, the complete variable domain reads ETGVTQSPTHLIKTRGQQVTLRCSSQSGHNTVSWYQQALGQGPQFIFQYYREEENGRGNFPPRFSGLQFPNYSSELNVNALELDDSALYLCASSLEGSSYNEQFFGPGTRLTVL.

The rearrangement uses TRBV7-2 and TRBJ1-1; D may be TRBD1 (6 bases). V lost 4 bases, J lost 1 base, and 19 bases lay in between. Germline V gene sequence: CDR1 SGHTA, CDR2 FQGNSA. This CDR3 is built from 17 residues. CDR3 coding DNA: TGTGCCAGCAGCTCGATGGTAATCACAGGGTGGAACACTGAAGCTTTCTTT. It translates to CASSSMVITGWNTEAFF.

This clone was picked up one time. The genes are TRBV25-1 and TRBJ2-2; 7 bases align to TRBD1. CDR3 length: 16 amino acids. The V gene end was trimmed by 7 bases and the J gene end by 1 base; junction bases not matched to a gene: 9. The germline gives CDR1 MGHDK, CDR2 SYGVNS. CDR3 in amino acids: CASTVRGGLNTGELFF. The DNA of the CDR3 is TGTGCCAGCACCGTAAGAGGGGGCCTGAACACCGGGGAGCTGTTTTTT.

This chain uses TRBV23-1 with TRBJ2-7, with 9 bases that match TRBD1. TRBV23-1 belongs to the ORF category, with a function that is uncertain. CDR3 size: 16 residues. The V and J ends lost 3 bases and 5 bases, in that order; junction bases with no gene match: 11. CDR3 residues: CASSQGQGSRGDEQYF. CDR3 bases: TGCGCCAGCAGTCAGGGACAGGGAAGTAGGGGCGACGAGCAGTACTTC.

The chain has TRBV6-6 and TRBJ2-7, with D unresolved. This CDR3 contains 12 residues. V lost 6 bases, J lost 6 bases, and 12 bases lay in between. The germline V gene has CDR1 MNHNY and CDR2 SVGAGI (reference sequence). For the CDR3, the DNA is TGTGCCAGCAGCCAAGGGTCGGGCGAGCAGTACTTC. It encodes CASSQGSGEQYF.

This clone has a handful of counts. The chain is built from TRBV18 and TRBJ2-6, with 7 bases that match TRBD1. The trim removed 2 bases at V and 4 bases at J, leaving 8 bases unmatched. Germline V gives CDR1 KGHSH, CDR2 LQKENI. The CDR3 length is 17 residues. CDR3 nucleotide sequence: TGTGCCAGCTCACCAAACAGGGGTTTGGGGGGGGCCAACGTCCTGACTTTC. Translated: CASSPNRGLGGANVLTF. The variable domain in full, with the rest retrieved from reference TRBV18 and TRBJ2-6, is NAGVMQNPRHLVRRRGQEARLRCSPMKGHSHVYWYRQLPEEGLKFMVYLQKENIIDESGMPKERFSAEFPKEGPSILRIQQVVRGDSAAYFCASSPNRGLGGANVLTFGAGSRLTVL.

This clone was counted only a few times. CDR3 DNA sequence: TGTGCCAGTAGTATAGCGGCGGGAGGGCCCTACGAGCAGTACTTC. It encodes CASSIAAGGPYEQYF. This chain connects TRBV19 to TRBJ2-7, with 9 bases identical to TRBD2. Germline V gives CDR1 LNHDA, CDR2 SQIVND (reference sequence). The V and J ends lost 1 base and 2 bases, in that order; junction bases with no gene match: 3. This CDR3 comprises 15 residues.

This clone was observed a handful of times. Its ends do not fully match the called genes, so a read error is possible. The chain joins TRBV6-1 to TRBJ2-7; the D call may be TRBD1 or TRBD2 (5 bases each). The CDR3 runs to 14 residues. Germline V gene lookup returns CDR1 MNHNS and CDR2 SASEGT. In DNA form, the CDR3 reads TGTGCCAGCAGCCGGCGCTCGGACACCTCTGGGAGCGGCTTC. It specifies CASSRRSDTSGSGF.

The J gene is TRBJ2-2, the V gene TRBV7-6; TRBD2 matches 12 bases. CDR1 SGHVS and CDR2 FNYEAQ come from the germline V gene. The CDR3 extends over 19 amino acids. J lost 4 bases, V lost 6 bases, and 15 bases had no gene match. CDR3: CASSPYSPTSGRITGELFF. The CDR3 DNA sequence: TGTGCCAGCAGTCCCTACTCCCCAACTAGCGGGAGGATCACCGGGGAGCTGTTTTTT.

The CDR3 protein is CASSPPHRVGYTF. Here the CDR3 DNA reads TGTGCCAGCAGTCCCCCCCACAGGGTTGGCTACACCTTC. V gene TRBV28 combines with J gene TRBJ1-2; a weak D match, TRBD1 (6 bases). This CDR3 spans 13 amino acids. Trimming stripped 5 bases from V and 7 bases from J, with 14 bases between. Germline CDR1 MDHEN, CDR2 SYDVKM.

This rearrangement joins TRBV19 to TRBJ1-5; weak D call: TRBD1 (5 bases). Trimming removed 7 bases from V and 0 bases from J, with 10 bases in between. The length of the CDR3 is 14 residues. CDR1 and CDR2 from the germline V gene are LNHDA and SQIVND (reference sequence). CDR3 DNA sequence: TGTGCCAGTAAGACAGTTAATAGCAATCAGCCCCAGCATTTT. This codes for CASKTVNSNQPQHF.

J is TRBJ2-6 and V is TRBV5-4, with D tentatively TRBD2 (6 bases). Germline V CDR1 and CDR2: SGHNT, YYREEE (reference sequence). V lost 2 bases and J 4 bases, leaving 10 bases between the germline ends. The length of the CDR3 is 15 residues. In nucleotides, the CDR3 is TGTGCCAGCAGCTTAGGCGGGAAGGGGGCCAACGTCCTGACTTTC. Its translation is CASSLGGKGANVLTF.

The V gene is TRBV5-1, the J gene TRBJ2-7; D remains unclear. This CDR3 has 13 residues. The germline V gene has CDR1 SGHRS and CDR2 YFSETQ. Trimming left V 0 bases short and J 6 bases short, with 10 bases between. The CDR3 reads CASSLVGLLEQYF. DNA for the CDR3: TGCGCCAGCAGCTTGGTCGGCTTACTCGAGCAGTACTTC.

The J gene is TRBJ2-5, the V gene TRBV18; D is unclear. This CDR3 contains 16 residues. The germline gives CDR1 KGHSH, CDR2 LQKENI. The V end lost 3 bases, the J end lost 4 bases, and 18 bases lay between the germline ends. The CDR3 here is CASSPNRGSFGETQYF. The CDR3 DNA follows: TGTGCCAGCTCACCCAACCGCGGTAGTTTTGGAGAGACCCAGTACTTC.

This clone has more than one count but fewer than ten. The chain has TRBV2 and TRBJ2-7; D might be TRBD2 (6 bases). The CDR3 is made up of 16 amino acids. Trimming stripped 6 bases from V and 5 bases from J, with 23 bases between. Germline CDR1 SNHLY, CDR2 FYNNEI. Here the CDR3 DNA reads TGTGCCAGCAGGGCCCGTGAGAGGGACTTTTCACACGAGCAGTACTTC. This translates into CASRARERDFSHEQYF.

V and J are TRBV11-2 and TRBJ2-1; 8 bases are a match to TRBD2. The germline gives CDR1 SGHAT, CDR2 FQNNGV. V shed 3 bases, J shed 4 bases, and the junction held 17 bases outside the gene matches. The CDR3 is made up of 19 amino acids. The CDR3 protein is CASSFRSGPAGDIYNEQFF. The CDR3 DNA reads as TGTGCCAGCAGCTTCCGTTCAGGACCAGCGGGGGACATTTACAATGAGCAGTTCTTC.